One sample yielded the 30 T cell receptor beta chains listed below, sequenced in a study of regulatory T cells in long-lasting Graves disease. The time point: newly diagnosed GD, antithyroid drugs for less than 3 months. Making the TCR library involved RNA that had been extracted from PBMCs. Building of the TCR beta libraries involved iRepertoire HTBI primers and Arm-PCR of CDR3 regions. TCRdb used MiXCR to reprocess the multiplex PCR reads, holding one entry per CDR3 protein. This sample yields approximately 400,000 distinct CDR3 sequences, of which around 11% are seen a single time; about 19% belongs to the top ten. This same sample was also part of a study on T cells in Graves' hyperthyroidism and ophthalmopathy.

The sample in question was peripheral blood mononuclear cells (PBMCs), obtained at new diagnosis, from a patient treated with antithyroid drugs. The source of these receptors is a woman between 18 and 29 years old with Graves disease.

This clonotype was seen repeatedly, ten times or more. V is TRBV30 and J is TRBJ1-2; D remains unclear. CDR1 is GTSNPN and CDR2 is SVGIG in the germline V gene (reference sequence). V dropped 2 bases and J dropped 6 bases, with 10 bases sitting between them. CDR3 length: 12 residues. The CDR3 loop reads CAWSKVTHGYTF. The CDR3 DNA reads TGTGCCTGGAGTAAAGTTACACATGGCTACACCTTC.

At least ten counts were recorded for this clonotype. This sequence joins TRBV18 and TRBJ1-1; D is unresolved. The CDR3 spans 13 residues. Trimming shortened V by 3 bases and J by 5 bases, and 10 bases separated the two germline ends. Germline V gene data show CDR1 as KGHSH and CDR2 as LQKENI. CDR3 protein: CASSPVGRTEAFF. CDR3 DNA sequence: TGTGCCAGCTCACCCGTAGGGAGAACTGAAGCTTTCTTT.

This clonotype was recorded at least ten times. The V call is TRBV27, the J call TRBJ2-5, with D perhaps TRBD2 (6 bases). Germline assignment: CDR1 MNHEY and CDR2 SMNVEV (reference sequence). Trimming pared 4 bases from V and 4 bases from J, leaving 10 bases between. This CDR3 has 13 residues. DNA of the CDR3: TGTGCCAGCAGTTGGACGGAGGGAGAGACCCAGTACTTC. This encodes CASSWTEGETQYF.

The chain carries TRBV28 and TRBJ1-5; TRBD1 matches 8 bases. Germline lookup yields CDR1 MDHEN and CDR2 SYDVKM. V trimming: 6 bases; J trimming: 0 bases; junction bases outside the gene matches: 13. CDR3 length: 18 amino acids. CDR3 DNA sequence: TGTGCCAGCAGCTGGGGGGCAGGGGGCCCGTATAGCAATCAGCCCCAGCATTTT. This codes for CASSWGAGGPYSNQPQHF.

This clonotype has a handful of counts. This chain links TRBV10-3 with TRBJ2-7; tentatively, D is TRBD1 (6 bases). The V gene's germline CDR1 is ENHRY and CDR2 SYGVKD. This CDR3 spans 13 amino acids. With 10 bases removed from V and 1 base from J, the gap between germline ends came to 14 bases. The CDR3 nucleotides are TGTGCCAAGGGACAACCAGTATCCTACGAGCAGTACGTC. Protein sequence: CAKGQPVSYEQYV.

The J gene is TRBJ2-7, the V gene TRBV5-6; D remains ambiguous. The CDR3 consists of 12 residues. Germline assignment: CDR1 SGHDT and CDR2 YYEEEE. The V end was cut by 0 bases, the J end by 9 bases, with 10 bases between. The CDR3 nucleotides are TGTGCCAGCAGCTTGGCTGGAACGATGCAGTACTTC. It yields the protein CASSLAGTMQYF.

The V gene is TRBV19, the J gene TRBJ2-1; 10 nucleotides align to TRBD2. The V gene end was trimmed by 3 bases and the J gene end by 3 bases; junction bases not matched to a gene: 17. Germline V gene data show CDR1 as LNHDA and CDR2 as SQIVND (reference sequence). This CDR3 comprises 20 residues. CDR3 loop: CASSIYQGLASAGNYNEQFF. In nucleotides, the CDR3 is TGTGCCAGTAGTATTTATCAGGGACTAGCGTCAGCGGGGAACTACAATGAGCAGTTCTTC.

The table lists this clonotype with many counts. The rearrangement joins TRBV28 to TRBJ2-4; TRBD1 aligns across 9 bases. Germline V gives CDR1 MDHEN, CDR2 SYDVKM. Trimming removed 7 bases from V and 1 base from J; junction bases left unmatched: 11. The CDR3 covers 17 residues. CDR3 nucleotides: TGTGCCAGCATCTCCAACAGGGGGCAGTTGGCCAAAAACATTCAGTACTTC. Encoded protein: CASISNRGQLAKNIQYF.

This chain links TRBV4-1 with TRBJ2-5; D possibly corresponds to TRBD1 (5 bases). Looked up from germline, CDR1 is MGHRA and CDR2 is YSYEKL. This CDR3 comprises 13 residues. Trimming removed 1 base from V and 5 bases from J, with 8 bases in between. CDR3 amino acids: CASSQVGVETQYF. The CDR3 region has the DNA TGCGCCAGCAGCCAAGTAGGGGTGGAGACCCAGTACTTC.

This clonotype has only a few counts. The genes are TRBV24-1 and TRBJ2-1, with a tentative D call TRBD2 (7 bases). There are 16 residues in the CDR3. Trimming removed 1 base at V and 5 bases at J, with 14 bases between. The V gene's germline CDR1 is KGHDR and CDR2 SFDVKD. CDR3 loop: CATSDFLRGGDNEQFF. The CDR3 DNA follows: TGTGCCACCAGTGATTTCCTTAGGGGGGGGGACAATGAGCAGTTCTTC.

The gene calls are TRBV12-3 or TRBV12-4 and TRBJ1-1, with 7 nucleotides matching TRBD1. The V and J ends lost 6 bases and 5 bases, in that order; junction bases with no gene match: 9. This CDR3 contains 14 residues. The CDR3 loop is CASRDRQGWTEAFF. The CDR3 DNA is TGTGCCAGCAGAGACCGACAGGGTTGGACTGAAGCTTTCTTT.

The V gene is TRBV6-1, the J gene TRBJ2-2, with a possible D match to TRBD2 (7 bases). V lost 6 bases to trimming and J lost 1 base, with 15 bases between them. Germline CDR1 reads MNHNS; CDR2 reads SASEGT. The CDR3 totals 16 residues. DNA of the CDR3: TGTGCCAGCAGGAGGGGGGGGGCCCTGAACACCGGGGAGCTGTTTTTT. Translation: CASRRGGALNTGELFF.

This clonotype was seen repeatedly, ten times or more. The V and J genes are TRBV12-3 or TRBV12-4 and TRBJ1-1; no clear D gene. The CDR3 runs 13 residues. Trimming stripped 2 bases from V and 1 base from J, with 5 bases between. The CDR3 sequence: CASSLSWNTEAFF. The CDR3, as DNA: TGTGCCAGCAGTTTATCTTGGAACACTGAAGCTTTCTTT.

This clonotype appeared many times. This sequence joins TRBV7-9 and TRBJ1-5; the D is unclear. CDR3 length: 14 residues. Per germline, CDR1 SEHNR and CDR2 FQNEAQ (reference sequence). V was clipped by 3 bases and J by 4 bases, with 10 bases between them. This chain's CDR3 is CASSFGPLNQPQHF. The CDR3 DNA follows: TGTGCCAGCAGCTTCGGGCCGTTAAATCAGCCCCAGCATTTT.

This clonotype has ten or more counts. The V and J genes are TRBV2 and TRBJ1-2; weak D call: TRBD1 (6 bases). This CDR3 contains 14 residues. CDR1 is SNHLY and CDR2 is FYNNEI in the germline V gene. The V gene lost 6 bases and the J gene lost 4 bases, with 15 bases spanning the gap. CDR3 amino acids: CASRPADRIYGYTF. For the CDR3, the DNA is TGTGCCAGCAGACCCGCGGACAGAATCTATGGCTACACCTTC. Together with reference TRBV2 and TRBJ1-2, the CDR3 gives the full variable domain: EPEVTQTPSHQVTQMGQEVILRCVPISNHLYFYWYRQILGQKVEFLVSFYNNEISEKSEIFDDQFSVERPDGSNFTLKIRSTKLEDSAMYFCASRPADRIYGYTFGSGTRLTVV.

The sample holds a few counts of this clonotype. The rearrangement links TRBV7-2 to TRBJ1-5; no definite D call. V lost 1 base, J lost 4 bases, and 11 bases lay in between. The germline V gene has CDR1 SGHTA and CDR2 FQGNSA. The CDR3 runs to 15 residues. CDR3 DNA sequence: TGTGCCAGCAGCTTAGGTTACTGGCTAAATCAGCCCCAGCATTTT. The encoded protein is CASSLGYWLNQPQHF. Full variable domain (rest looked up from reference TRBV7-2 and TRBJ1-5): GAGVSQSPSNKVTEKGKDVELRCDPISGHTALYWYRQSLGQGLEFLIYFQGNSAPDKSGLPSDRFSAERTGGSVSTLTIQRTQQEDSAVYLCASSLGYWLNQPQHFGDGTRLSIL.

In its sample, this clonotype was seen many times. V usage is TRBV12-3 or TRBV12-4 and J usage is TRBJ2-3; the match to TRBD1 covers 7 bases. This CDR3 has 18 amino acids. The V gene end was trimmed by 6 bases and the J gene end by 0 bases; junction bases not matched to a gene: 15. The CDR3 sequence is CASSKQGSLTTSTDTQYF. The CDR3 DNA reads as TGTGCCAGCAGCAAACAGGGGAGCCTGACAACTAGCACAGATACGCAGTATTTT.

This clonotype was seen many times. This rearrangement joins TRBV7-2 to TRBJ1-2; D not resolved. Trimming removed 6 bases at V and 4 bases at J, with 21 bases between. The V gene's germline CDR1 is SGHTA and CDR2 FQGNSA. This CDR3 region has 16 residues. The chain's CDR3 is CASRPPLEFSLYGYTF. In nucleotides, the CDR3 is TGTGCCAGCAGGCCCCCGTTAGAATTTTCACTCTATGGCTACACCTTC.

This clonotype was detected ten times or more. The chain joins TRBV20-1 to TRBJ2-1, with D uncertain. Trimming pared 7 bases from V and 2 bases from J, leaving 15 bases between. CDR3 size: 14 residues. Germline CDR1 and CDR2: DFQATT and SNEGSKA (reference sequence). The CDR3 is CSGAPNGPYNEQFF. CDR3 nucleotide sequence: TGCAGTGGCGCCCCCAACGGCCCCTACAATGAGCAGTTCTTC.

This clonotype appeared many times. The chain joins TRBV12-5 to TRBJ1-1; D ambiguous. Germline V gene sequence: CDR1 LGHNT, CDR2 FRNRAP. Trimming took 6 bases from V and 0 from J, leaving 23 bases between them. This CDR3 is 18 amino acids long. DNA for the CDR3: TGTGCTAGTGGCCGGGGTTGGGGAGGTGGAGGAATGAACACTGAAGCTTTCTTT. Translation: CASGRGWGGGGMNTEAFF. The full variable domain, with the rest looked up from reference TRBV12-5 and TRBJ1-1, is DARVTQTPRHKVTEMGQEVTMRCQPILGHNTVFWYRQTMMQGLELLAYFRNRAPLDDSGMPKDRFSAEMPDATLATLKIQPSEPRDSAVYFCASGRGWGGGGMNTEAFFGQGTRLTVV.

V and J are TRBV6-1 and TRBJ2-3, with 10 bases that match TRBD2. The CDR3 totals 15 residues. In germline, CDR1 is MNHNS, CDR2 SASEGT. Unmatched junction bases numbered 6, after V lost 4 bases and J lost 5 bases. The CDR3 is CASSALSGGEDTQYF. In DNA, the CDR3 is TGTGCCAGCAGTGCTTTGAGCGGGGGGGAAGATACGCAGTATTTT.

This clonotype was counted many times. The CDR3 region has the DNA TGTGCCAGCAGCTTGACAGGGCGGGGGGATGAAAAACTGTTTTTT. It specifies CASSLTGRGDEKLFF. This chain uses TRBV12-3 or TRBV12-4 with TRBJ1-4, with TRBD1 identical over 7 bases. The CDR3 contains 15 residues. Trimming removed 6 bases from V and 6 bases from J; junction bases left unmatched: 10.

This clonotype has a handful of counts. The genes are TRBV7-9 and TRBJ1-1; D might be TRBD1 (6 bases). In germline, CDR1 is SEHNR, CDR2 FQNEAQ (reference sequence). V lost 3 bases and J lost 6, with 17 bases in between. The CDR3 contains 15 residues. DNA for the CDR3: TGTGCCAGCAGCTTTACAGGGACTTATCCTCCTGAAGCTTTCTTT. It translates to CASSFTGTYPPEAFF.

In its sample, this clonotype was seen many times. The chain has TRBV7-2 and TRBJ1-1; D may be TRBD1 (6 bases). The germline V gene has CDR1 SGHTA and CDR2 FQGNSA. The length of the CDR3 is 14 residues. V lost 4 bases and J 11 bases, leaving 20 bases between the germline ends. Here the CDR3 DNA reads TGTGCCAGCAGCTCCTATAACAGGGATGCGGGTGCTTTCTTT. The encoded protein is CASSSYNRDAGAFF. The full variable domain, with the rest looked up from reference TRBV7-2 and TRBJ1-1, is GAGVSQSPSNKVTEKGKDVELRCDPISGHTALYWYRQSLGQGLEFLIYFQGNSAPDKSGLPSDRFSAERTGGSVSTLTIQRTQQEDSAVYLCASSSYNRDAGAFFGQGTRLTVV.

The chain joins TRBV28 to TRBJ2-2; 12 bases align to TRBD2. From germline, CDR1 is MDHEN and CDR2 SYDVKM. The ends lost 4 bases at V and 3 bases at J; junction bases unmatched: 6. This CDR3 is 17 amino acids long. CDR3 sequence: CASSSILAGGDTGELFF. The CDR3 DNA sequence: TGTGCCAGCAGTTCAATACTAGCGGGAGGAGACACCGGGGAGCTGTTTTTT.

This clonotype was counted at least ten times. The CDR3 is CASWDRGNYGYTF. The CDR3 DNA follows: TGTGCCAGCTGGGACAGGGGAAACTATGGCTACACCTTC. The chain carries TRBV27 and TRBJ1-2; TRBD1 aligns across 10 bases. The CDR3 runs 13 residues. Germline V gives CDR1 MNHEY, CDR2 SMNVEV (reference sequence). The ends lost 8 bases at V and 2 bases at J; junction bases unmatched: 2.

This clonotype was found many times. The V gene is TRBV13, the J gene TRBJ1-5, with 10 bases matching TRBD1. The germline V gene has CDR1 PRHDT and CDR2 FYEKMQ (reference sequence). The CDR3 spans 16 residues. The ends lost 0 bases at V and 7 bases at J; junction bases unmatched: 6. The CDR3 spells CASSLGATGGGQPQHF. The CDR3 nucleotides are TGTGCCAGCAGCTTAGGGGCGACAGGGGGCGGGCAGCCCCAGCATTTT.

This clonotype was observed many times. CDR3 bases: TGTGCCAGCAGTTCCGGACAGGAATTGAATCAGCCCCAGCATTTT. Its translation: CASSSGQELNQPQHF. V usage is TRBV6-5 and J usage is TRBJ1-5, with 7 bases fitting TRBD1. CDR3 size: 15 residues. Per the germline V gene, CDR1 is MNHEY and CDR2 is SVGAGI. V dropped 4 bases and J dropped 4; count of bases not matched to a gene: 7.

Worth noting for this clonotype: It may be a read error: a sequence one base away is much more abundant. The chain uses TRBV24-1 and TRBJ2-1, with 8 positions matching TRBD2. This CDR3 comprises 16 residues. Germline CDR1 is KGHDR and CDR2 is SFDVKD. CDR3 region: CAASDRSAGAIDEQFF. CDR3 DNA sequence: TGTGCCGCCAGTGACCGATCAGCGGGAGCTATCGATGAGCAGTTCTTC.

This clonotype has at least ten counts. A junction boundary mismatches the germline segment, possibly from a read error. This chain uses TRBV7-2 with TRBJ1-3; D not resolved. CDR3 length equals 16 residues. Germline-derived CDR1 and CDR2 are SGHTA and FQGNSA. CDR3 sequence (DNA): TGTGCCAGCAGCTCCCAGGCGGCCTACTCTGGAAACACCATATTTTTT. Residues: CASSSQAAYSGNTIFF.